This T cell receptor beta chain was identified in a study of response to subunit inactivated influenza vaccine. TCRdb used MiXCR to reprocess the RT-PCR reads, holding one entry per CDR3 protein. The top ten clones hold approximately 30% of a sample with 150,000 to 200,000 distinct CDR3 sequences, around 12% of them seen once. CDR1 is MGHDK and CDR2 is SYGVNS in the germline V gene. V gave up 4 bases and J gave up 3 bases; unmatched junction bases: 6. The CDR3 consists of 15 residues. This same sample was also taken into another study, of T cells expressing NK-cell markers. That publication notes: Production of TCR beta cDNA relied on 5'RACE template switching with UMIs.

The chain combines TRBV25-1 with TRBJ1-5; 7 bases align to TRBD1. The source material was CD8+ T cells sorted from PBMCs, sampled 11 to 12 days after vaccination. This receptor was taken from a man aged 45-65 years who received an inactivated influenza vaccine. CDR3 DNA: TGTGCCAGCAGTGGAACGACAGGGCTCAATCAGCCCCAGCATTTT. Protein sequence: CASSGTTGLNQPQHF. The complete variable domain, with remaining parts taken from reference TRBV25-1 and TRBJ1-5, reads EADIYQTPRYLVIGTGKKITLECSQTMGHDKMYWYQQDPGMELHLIHYSYGVNSTEKGDLSSESTVSRIRTEHFPLTLESARPSHTSQYLCASSGTTGLNQPQHFGDGTRLSIL.